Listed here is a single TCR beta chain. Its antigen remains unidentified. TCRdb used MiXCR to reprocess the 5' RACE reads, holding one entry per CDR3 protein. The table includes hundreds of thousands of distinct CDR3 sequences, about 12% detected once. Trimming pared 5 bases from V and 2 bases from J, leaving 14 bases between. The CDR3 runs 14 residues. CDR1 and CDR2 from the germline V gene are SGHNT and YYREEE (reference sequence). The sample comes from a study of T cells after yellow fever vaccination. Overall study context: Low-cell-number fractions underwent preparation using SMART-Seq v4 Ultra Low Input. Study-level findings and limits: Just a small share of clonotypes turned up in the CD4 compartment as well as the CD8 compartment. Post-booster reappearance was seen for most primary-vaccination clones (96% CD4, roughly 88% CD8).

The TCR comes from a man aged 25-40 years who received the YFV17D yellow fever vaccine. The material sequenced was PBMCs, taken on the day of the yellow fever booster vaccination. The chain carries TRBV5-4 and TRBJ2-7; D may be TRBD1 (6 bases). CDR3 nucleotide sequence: TGTGCCAGCAGTTCGCAGGGGCCCACCTACGAGCAGTACTTC. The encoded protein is CASSSQGPTYEQYF.